This entry is about one T cell receptor (beta chain). There is no known antigen for this receptor. The sample holds no much larger clone one base away, and base qualities are not on file. The data originate from a study of Ad26.COV2.S vaccination and SARS-CoV-2 variants listed by TCRdb under 2021. For the study in its entirety: Vaccine-arm donors came from COV1001, a multicentre, randomized, double-blind, placebo-controlled phase I-IIa trial of Ad26.COV2.S in healthy adults. Investigators remained blinded to trial group allocation during experiments and outcome assessment. The specificity and breadth of SARS-CoV-2-reactive T cell receptors after Ad26.COV2.S vaccination were assessed by TCRbeta repertoire sequencing. Ad26.COV2.S was given intramuscularly at 5x10^10 or 1x10^11 viral particles, as a single shot or as two shots 56 days apart. Participants in the trial were split at random into five groups of five each, receiving low-dose or high-dose Ad26.COV2.S once or twice, or else placebo on both occasions. The TCR-sequenced set comprised about 32 samples: around 20 Ad26.COV2.S vaccine recipients, 5 placebo recipients and 8 SARS-CoV-2 convalescent individuals.

The immunoSEQ Assay was used to sequence TCRbeta CDR3 regions. After extraction, genomic DNA underwent amplification by bias-controlled multiplex PCR, followed by high-throughput sequencing. As for how the authors treated the data: To quantify the absolute abundance of each unique TCRbeta CDR3 region, sequences were collapsed and filtered. Usable DNA was measured by amplifying reference genes present in all nucleated cells, and TCRbeta template counts were normalized to that usable DNA to estimate T cell fraction. Repertoire TCRs were annotated as SARS-CoV-2-specific when V gene, CDR3 amino acid sequence and J gene were exactly matched to a known reactive TCR set. The reference SARS-CoV-2 TCR set was obtained from MIRA and was filtered for enrichment in COVID-19-positive ImmuneCODE repertoires, whereby public or cross-reactive TCRs were removed. Based on the MIRA antigens, annotated TCRs were further analysed at the level of specific ORF or position within ORF. Breadth was defined as annotated unique rearrangements over total unique productive rearrangements; depth was the summed frequency of those rearrangements. Two-sided Wilcoxon rank-sum tests were used to compare TCR breadth between groups. Entries here come from immuneACCESS through TCRdb and include only in-frame sequences with V and J called. Some clones fail to appear in such tables; in the studies checked, an unresolved V gene covers under half of the shortfall, and the cause of the remainder is unknown. V and J calls and clone size are as listed in that table; D and trimming were resolved from the DNA. The sample contains about 460,000 clones, roughly nine tenths of them found a single time. Of the sample, approximately 1.7% falls within the top ten clones.

Here is what the overall study found, with its caveats: It was noted by the authors that total T cell responses may have been underestimated by the TCR breadth and depth analyses. The study was not powered to compare responses between vaccine doses or regimens. Substantial breadth of spike-specific CD8+ and CD4+ T cell responses was reported after vaccination. Vaccine and placebo recipients had similar non-spike TCR breadth, a finding consistent with the vaccine containing only spike. Spike-specific TCR breadth was higher in Ad26.COV2.S recipients than in placebo recipients (P = 0.0014).

According to the study, the label for this sample's treatment or condition signals: some 19 received Ad26.COV2.S at low or high dose, single or two shots; 5 received placebo; per-sample allocation not given. For vaccine and placebo recipients, the sequenced repertoires came from samples collected on day 63 after the first injection. In Cohort 1b, around 23 adults aged 18-55 years were enrolled at a single site in Boston, USA, between 29 July and 7 August 2020. As a vaccine, Ad26.COV2.S was a replication-incompetent adenovirus type 26 vector that expressed a prefusion-stabilized SARS-CoV-2 spike protein derived from the original Wuhan strain. V has 10 bases trimmed and J has 5 bases trimmed; junction bases matching no gene number 8. The germline V gene yields ENHRY for CDR1 and SYGVKD for CDR2. Reading from cysteine to phenylalanine, the CDR3 counts 13 amino acids. Only CDR3 DNA is held: 39 bases, read in frame from base 1.

This clonotype was sampled from a person between 18 and 65 years old who received the Ad26.COV2.S COVID-19 vaccine or a placebo. The chain is assembled from TRBV10-3 and TRBJ1-5, and 7 bases in between align with TRBD1. The sequencing here drew on peripheral blood, taken in a trial of Ad26.COV2.S vaccine versus placebo. The CDR3 reads as follows: CARGTVKDQPQHF. The DNA is TGTGCCAGGGGGACAGTAAAGGATCAGCCCCAGCATTTT.